Below, 9 T cell receptor beta chains from the same sample are listed, as sequenced in a study of T cell repertoires in cytomegalovirus infection. Each CDR3 protein gets one entry after TCRdb re-called the reads with MiXCR. Counted here are about 320,000 distinct CDR3 sequences, over 7.5% occurring once; the ten biggest clones make up roughly 4.5%. The sample comprised PBMCs. Receptors originate from a human donor in good health (CMV status not recorded). Some clones in this sample may be carry-over from other donors' samples.

The chain links TRBV13 to TRBJ2-7; either TRBD1 or TRBD2 may fit D (7 bases each). Per germline, CDR1 PRHDT and CDR2 FYEKMQ (reference sequence). V was pared by 3 bases and J by 2 bases, with 20 bases between. The CDR3 is made up of 17 amino acids. The CDR3 coding sequence is TGTGCCAGCAGCTTTTTGGGGGAGGGGGCTAGAACCTACGAGCAGTACTTC. Translated: CASSFLGEGARTYEQYF.

There are a few counts of this clonotype. This sequence joins TRBV7-8 and TRBJ2-5; unclear D gene. Per germline, CDR1 SGHVS and CDR2 FQNEAQ. Trimming took 2 bases from V and 2 from J, leaving 6 bases between them. The CDR3 extends over 13 amino acids. CDR3 DNA sequence: TGTGCCAGCAGCTTACTCGCTCAAGAGACCCAGTACTTC. As protein: CASSLLAQETQYF. Variable domain in full (rest from reference TRBV7-8 and TRBJ2-5): GAGVSQSPRYKVAKRGQDVALRCDPISGHVSLFWYQQALGQGPEFLTYFQNEAQLDKSGLPSDRFFAERPEGSVSTLKIQRTQQEDSAVYLCASSLLAQETQYFGPGTRLLVL.

This clonotype was counted between two and nine times. The chain couples TRBV11-1 to TRBJ2-1; 7 bases are shared with TRBD2. The CDR3 extends over 16 amino acids. V shed 3 bases, J shed 0 bases, and the junction held 5 bases outside the gene matches. CDR1 is SGHAT and CDR2 is FQDESV in the germline V gene (reference sequence). CDR3 nucleotides: TGTGCCAGCAGCTTCAGTAGCGGGCGCTCCTACAATGAGCAGTTCTTC. The encoded protein is CASSFSSGRSYNEQFF.

This clonotype appeared a few times. The V and J genes are TRBV12-3 or TRBV12-4 and TRBJ2-1; D gene uncertain. The CDR3 consists of 15 residues. V lost 1 base and J lost 3, with 10 bases in between. In DNA, the CDR3 is TGTGCCAGCAGTTTAGGACCAACGGGCTACAATGAGCAGTTCTTC. Translated: CASSLGPTGYNEQFF.

This clonotype came up a few times. The chain couples TRBV5-1 to TRBJ1-6; no clear D gene. The CDR3 loop spans 15 amino acids. The germline V and J ends were trimmed by 1 base and 3 bases, with 8 bases remaining between them. CDR1 and CDR2 from the germline V gene are SGHRS and YFSETQ. CDR3 sequence (DNA): TGCGCCAGCAGCTTGACAACAAACTATAATTCACCCCTCCACTTT. Amino acids: CASSLTTNYNSPLHF. Drawing the rest from reference TRBV5-1 and TRBJ1-6, the complete variable domain is KAGVTQTPRYLIKTRGQQVTLSCSPISGHRSVSWYQQTPGQGLQFLFEYFSETQRNKGNFPGRFSGRQFSNSRSEMNVSTLELGDSALYLCASSLTTNYNSPLHFGNGTRLTVT.

This clonotype was counted between two and nine times. J is TRBJ1-1 and V is TRBV9; no firm D call. V was shortened by 0 bases and J by 1 base, with 13 bases between the two germline ends. There are 16 residues in the CDR3. Germline CDR1 is SGDLS and CDR2 is YYNGEE. The CDR3 nucleotides read TGTGCCAGCAGCGTAGCCCCGATGAGGGAGAACACTGAAGCTTTCTTT. It specifies CASSVAPMRENTEAFF.

This clonotype turned up a few times. The rearrangement links TRBV20-1 to TRBJ1-5; the match to TRBD1 covers 8 bases. The V and J ends lost 3 bases and 7 bases, in that order; junction bases with no gene match: 11. The CDR3 spans 15 residues. The germline gives CDR1 DFQATT, CDR2 SNEGSKA (reference sequence). The CDR3, as DNA: TGCAGTGCTAGGAACCCAGGGACAGGTGGACAGCCCCAGCATTTT. It translates to CSARNPGTGGQPQHF.

The table lists this clonotype with many counts. V gene TRBV7-6 combines with J gene TRBJ2-1; 7 bases match TRBD2. The germline V gene encodes CDR1 SGHVS and CDR2 FNYEAQ. V dropped 5 bases and J dropped 0; count of bases not matched to a gene: 10. The CDR3 is 17 amino acids. The CDR3 region has the DNA TGTGCCAGCAGCACTAGCCCACGCGGGAGCTCCTACAATGAGCAGTTCTTC. This encodes CASSTSPRGSSYNEQFF. The variable domain in full, completed from reference TRBV7-6 and TRBJ2-1, reads GAGVSQSPRYKVTKRGQDVALRCDPISGHVSLYWYRQALGQGPEFLTYFNYEAQQDKSGLPNDRFSAERPEGSISTLTIQRTEQRDSAMYRCASSTSPRGSSYNEQFFGPGTRLTVL.

This clonotype occurred a few times. The chain uses TRBV6-5 and TRBJ2-7, with D unclear. Germline assignment: CDR1 MNHEY and CDR2 SVGAGI. Trimming shortened V by 8 bases and J by 2 bases, and 10 bases separated the two germline ends. The CDR3 is made up of 12 amino acids. The chain's CDR3 is CASLDNTYEQYF. The CDR3 DNA reads TGTGCCAGCTTGGATAATACCTACGAGCAGTACTTC.